This is a list of T cell receptor beta chains from one sample in a study of tumor-infiltrating lymphocytes in primary liver carcinoma. TCRdb fed the multiplex PCR reads into MiXCR, producing one record per CDR3 protein. The sample shows 45,000 or so distinct CDR3 sequences, 73% of them seen only once. Material: liver tumor tissue from sampling region 2. These receptors came from a middle-aged man with primary liver carcinoma and hepatitis B virus infection. CDR3s include the opening cysteine and the closing phenylalanine or tryptophan. Each record gives: CDR3 DNA, CDR3 protein, V gene, clone size, D gene, J gene. The D gene is left open where the match is weak. A row's size may be missing; if present it is once, few, many or a size class.

TGTGCCAGCAGCTTGGTCAGGGCCGAGCTGTTCTTC,CASSLVRAELFF,TRBV5-1,.,.,TRBJ2-1
TGTGCCAGTAGCAGAATCAGGGGTCTCGGAGAGACCCAGTACTTC,CASSRIRGLGETQYF,TRBV19,few,.,TRBJ2-5
TGTGCCAGCAGTTTTGCGGGCATGACTGGAAACACCATACATTTT,CASSFAGMTGNTIHF,TRBV28,.,.,TRBJ1-3
TGCGCCAGCAACTTGATCCTGGGGGCGGGAGCTGGAGTTACGCAGTATTTT,CASNLILGAGAGVTQYF,TRBV5-1,.,.,TRBJ2-3
TGTGCCAGCAGCCATAGGACAGCCCCCACCTACGGGCAGTACTTC,CASSHRTAPTYGQYF,TRBV7-9,once,.,TRBJ2-7
TGTGCCAACAGACAAGAAGGGAGTACTAGCGGGAGAGGAGATACGCAGTATTTT,CANRQEGSTSGRGDTQYF,TRBV4-2,once,TRBD2,TRBJ2-3
TGTGCGAGCAGTTTTGAGGGGGCTTTTGGGGCCTACGAGCAGTACTTC,CASSFEGAFGAYEQYF,TRBV28,.,TRBD1,TRBJ2-7
TGCAATGTTGGGACTAGCGCGGCGAACACCGAGGAGCTGTTTTTT,CNVGTSAANTEELFF,TRBV29-1,.,TRBD2,TRBJ2-2
TGTGCTAGCAGCTTACGATGGACGGGGGAAAACGAGGAGTACTTC,CASSLRWTGENEEYF,TRBV11-2,once,.,TRBJ2-7
TGCAGCGTTGTAGTGGGAATCGTGAACACCGGGGAGCTGTTTTTT,CSVVVGIVNTGELFF,TRBV29-1,medium-sized,.,TRBJ2-2
TGCAGCGTTCGAAATACCGGGACTGTAAACTCCTATGGCTACACCTTC,CSVRNTGTVNSYGYTF,TRBV29-1,.,.,TRBJ1-2
TGTGCCATCAGCCGGATACTGGTTTCACTCCTCCACTTT,CAISRILVSLLHF,TRBV11-1,once,.,TRBJ1-6
TGTGCCAGCAGCCCCCTAGCGGGAGGGGGGGCCTACGAGCAGTACTTC,CASSPLAGGGAYEQYF,TRBV7-2,many,TRBD2,TRBJ2-7
TGTGCCAGCAGCTATCTAGCGGGAGGACCCTACAATGAGCAGTTCTTC,CASSYLAGGPYNEQFF,TRBV7-8,.,TRBD2,TRBJ2-1
TGCGCCAGCAGTTTGCCGAGGGAGAGGACAGATACTCAGTATTTT,CASSLPRERTDTQYF,TRBV11-1,.,.,TRBJ2-3
TGTGCCAGCAGCTTAAATAGGCAGGGTGAAGCTTTCTTT,CASSLNRQGEAFF,TRBV7-9,many,.,TRBJ1-1
TGTGCCAGCACTTTGCTCAGCCCTTCCACAGATACGCAGTACTTT,CASTLLSPSTDTQYF,TRBV28,.,.,TRBJ2-3
TGCGCCAGCCGTGCACAGGGGGGCTCGGAGGAGACCCACTACTTC,CASRAQGGSEETHYF,TRBV5-1,.,TRBD1,TRBJ2-5
TGTGCCACCAGTTGGAGCGGGAGTTTAAACAATGAGCAGTTCTTC,CATSWSGSLNNEQFF,TRBV24-1,many,TRBD2,TRBJ2-1
TGTGCCAACAACCCAGGACTAACGGGAACAGGTACGCAGTATTTT,CANNPGLTGTGTQYF,TRBV6-5,.,.,TRBJ2-3